Shown below are 12 T cell receptor beta chains from a single sample sequenced in a study of blood T cell repertoires in COVID-19. Profiled with immunoSEQ multiplex PCR; TCRdb holds only in-frame clones, not every one. This table has under 500,000 clones, around 89% appearing once. Sequencing input: peripheral blood. Receptor source: a woman in her 30s with acute or convalescent COVID-19.

The chain has TRBV7-9 and TRBJ2-6, with 8 bases aligning to TRBD2. This CDR3 region has 15 residues. Per germline, CDR1 SEHNR and CDR2 FQNEAQ (reference sequence). V lost 5 bases and J lost 2; bases outside the gene matches: 2. The CDR3 sequence: CASSGGGTGANVLTF. The CDR3 DNA reads TGTGCCAGCAGCGGCGGGGGGACTGGGGCCAACGTCCTGACTTTC.

The sample holds a few counts of this clone. The V and J genes are TRBV4-2 and TRBJ2-2, with TRBD1 matching over 7 bases. The CDR3 extends over 16 amino acids. The V segment lost 5 bases and the J segment 0 bases; nucleotides outside the gene matches: 6. Germline V CDR1 and CDR2: LGHNA, YNFKEQ. The CDR3 region has the DNA TGTGCCAGCAGCGCCCGACAGGGAACGAACACCGGGGAGCTGTTTTTT. This translates into CASSARQGTNTGELFF.

The chain combines TRBV5-5 with TRBJ2-3; D may be TRBD1 (6 bases). The length of the CDR3 is 16 residues. The V end lost 4 bases, the J end lost 0 bases, and 15 bases lay between the germline ends. Germline assignment: CDR1 SGHKS and CDR2 YYEKEE (reference sequence). The CDR3 region is CASSTLQGSSTDTQYF. The CDR3 DNA is TGTGCCAGCAGCACTCTACAGGGTTCTAGCACAGATACGCAGTATTTT. The full variable domain, in which reference TRBV5-5 and TRBJ2-3 provide the parts outside the CDR3, is DAGVTQSPTHLIKTRGQQVTLRCSPISGHKSVSWYQQVLGQGPQFIFQYYEKEERGRGNFPDRFSARQFPNYSSELNVNALLLGDSALYLCASSTLQGSSTDTQYFGPGTRLTVL.

The gene calls are TRBV6-5 and TRBJ1-2; D possibly corresponds to TRBD1 (6 bases). V dropped 4 bases and J dropped 4 bases, with 13 bases sitting between them. This CDR3 is built from 14 residues. Germline V CDR1 and CDR2: MNHEY, SVGAGI. In nucleotides, the CDR3 is TGTGCCAGCAGTTTCAGGGGCCTTGGCTATGGCTACACCTTC. Translating gives CASSFRGLGYGYTF.

The chain employs TRBV29-1 and TRBJ2-3; D is uncertain. CDR1 is SQVTM, CDR2 ANQGSEA, per germline. This CDR3 has 14 residues. Here the CDR3 DNA reads TGCAGTGCTTCGGTTCTGTCCAGCACAGATACGCAGTATTTT. Its protein product is CSASVLSSTDTQYF.

The V gene is TRBV3-1 (or the pseudogene TRBV3-2), the J gene TRBJ1-1; no reliable D call. CDR1 LGHDT and CDR2 YNNKEL come from the germline V gene (reference sequence). Trimming left V 5 bases short and J 10 bases short, with 17 bases between. The CDR3 has 13 residues. DNA for the CDR3: TGTGCCAGCAGCGCTAGTGAGCGGCTTGGAGCTTTCTTT. It specifies CASSASERLGAFF.

V is TRBV5-4 and J is TRBJ2-7, with D maybe TRBD2 (7 bases). V dropped 1 base and J dropped 3 bases, with 14 bases sitting between them. The CDR3 spans 15 residues. Germline lookup yields CDR1 SGHNT and CDR2 YYREEE (reference sequence). CDR3 sequence (DNA): TGTGCCAGCAGCTTGCTGGGGGGGCGAAGCTACGAGCAGTACTTC. Protein product: CASSLLGGRSYEQYF.

With regard to this clone: Other DNA sequences within the sample encode an identical CDR3. The V and J genes are TRBV28 and TRBJ2-5; tentatively, D is TRBD2 (6 bases). CDR3 length: 13 amino acids. Per the germline V gene, CDR1 is MDHEN and CDR2 is SYDVKM. With 3 bases removed from V and 2 bases from J, the gap between germline ends came to 7 bases. DNA of the CDR3: TGTGCCAGCAGTTTGGGGGGTCAAGAGACCCAGTACTTC. Translation: CASSLGGQETQYF.

The chain is built from TRBV4-2 and TRBJ2-7, with TRBD1 matching over 10 bases. The length of the CDR3 is 15 residues. Unmatched junction bases numbered 5, after V lost 1 base and J lost 5 bases. Per the germline V gene, CDR1 is LGHNA and CDR2 is YNFKEQ. In nucleotides, the CDR3 is TGTGCCAGCAGCCAAGGGGGACAGGGGAGCCACGAGCAGTACTTC. Translation: CASSQGGQGSHEQYF.

Written as DNA, the CDR3 is TGCAGCATCGGGGGGGTCCACAATGAGCAGTTCTTC. As protein: CSIGGVHNEQFF. The rearrangement uses TRBV29-1 and TRBJ2-1; 8 bases line up with TRBD2. V was clipped by 8 bases and J by 5 bases; unmatched bases: 5. Germline V gene data show CDR1 as SQVTM and CDR2 as ANQGSEA. The CDR3 has 12 amino acids.

The rearrangement uses TRBV30 and TRBJ2-2; a weak D match, TRBD1 (6 bases). The V gene lost 8 bases and the J gene lost 3 bases, with 19 bases spanning the gap. Germline V gives CDR1 GTSNPN, CDR2 SVGIG (reference sequence). The CDR3 loop spans 15 amino acids. CDR3 in DNA: TGTGCCCATAAACCCCGGCAGGGGCACACCGGGGAGCTGTTTTTT. Amino acid sequence: CAHKPRQGHTGELFF.

The CDR3 nucleotides read TGTGCCAGCAGAGAAACAGGGTTGCTCACTCAGCCCCAGCATTTT. Protein product: CASRETGLLTQPQHF. The J gene is TRBJ1-5, the V gene TRBV4-2; maybe TRBD1 (6 bases). The germline V and J ends were trimmed by 6 bases and 6 bases, with 18 bases remaining between them. This CDR3 contains 15 residues. CDR1 LGHNA and CDR2 YNFKEQ come from the germline V gene.